A single sample is the source of the 27 T cell receptor beta chains below, sequenced in a study of blood T cell repertoires in COVID-19. Data came from immunoSEQ multiplex PCR; TCRdb stores just in-frame clones and leaves some out. The sample yields fewer than 350,000 clones, 85% to 90% seen once. Source material: PBMCs or T cells enriched from blood (not recorded which). These receptors were collected from a woman between 25 and 40 years old who had been exposed to COVID-19.

This clone was seen a few times. The rearrangement links TRBV29-1 to TRBJ1-6, with D unclear. Germline-derived CDR1 and CDR2 are SQVTM and ANQGSEA. CDR3 length: 13 amino acids. Trimming stripped 6 bases from V and 2 bases from J, with 8 bases between. The CDR3 is CSVQRAYNSPLHF. The CDR3 nucleotides are TGCAGCGTCCAGAGGGCCTATAATTCACCCCTCCACTTT. Full variable domain (remainder filled in from reference TRBV29-1 and TRBJ1-6): SAVISQKPSRDICQRGTSLTIQCQVDSQVTMMFWYRQQPGQSLTLIATANQGSEATYESGFVIDKFPISRPNLTFSTLTVSNMSPEDSSIYLCSVQRAYNSPLHFGNGTRLTVT.

The gene calls are TRBV25-1 and TRBJ2-7; D may be TRBD2 (6 bases). Trimming took off 4 bases at V and 2 bases at J, with 15 bases between the two ends. The CDR3 runs to 15 residues. Germline CDR1 and CDR2: MGHDK and SYGVNS. CDR3 nucleotides: TGTGCCAGCAGTGTGGAGGGGCCGAAAACCTACGAGCAGTACTTC. Translating it yields CASSVEGPKTYEQYF.

This chain connects TRBV7-2 to TRBJ1-4; D uncertain. The V and J ends lost 3 bases and 0 bases respectively, with 11 bases between them. This CDR3 comprises 16 residues. Germline loops: CDR1 SGHTA, CDR2 FQGNSA. The CDR3 protein is CASSFVSVSTNEKLFF. CDR3 sequence (DNA): TGTGCCAGCAGCTTTGTCAGCGTATCAACTAATGAAAAACTGTTTTTT.

The V gene is TRBV24-1, the J gene TRBJ2-7; possible D gene TRBD1, 6 bases. CDR1 and CDR2 from the germline V gene are KGHDR and SFDVKD. The CDR3 spans 14 residues. Trimming took off 3 bases at V and 0 bases at J, with 8 bases between the two ends. The CDR3 nucleotides are TGTGCCACCAGTGATCCAGGGGTCTCCTACGAGCAGTACTTC. Its translation: CATSDPGVSYEQYF.

The V gene is TRBV5-1, the J gene TRBJ2-5, with D possibly matching TRBD1 (6 bases). Deletions cut 1 base from V and 5 bases from J, with 6 bases between. Germline CDR1 SGHRS, CDR2 YFSETQ. This CDR3 region has 12 residues. The CDR3 protein is CASSLTGETQYF. The CDR3 DNA sequence: TGCGCCAGCAGCTTGACAGGGGAGACCCAGTACTTC.

The rearrangement uses TRBV18 and TRBJ2-6, with D perhaps matching TRBD2 (5 bases). In germline, CDR1 is KGHSH, CDR2 LQKENI. CDR3 length: 14 residues. The V end lost 0 bases, the J end lost 8 bases, and 8 bases lay between the germline ends. CDR3 in amino acids: CASSPPTGSNVLTF. The CDR3, as DNA: TGTGCCAGCTCACCACCGACGGGATCCAACGTCCTGACTTTC.

The sample holds one count of this clone. This chain joins TRBV6-5 and TRBJ1-2, with D possibly matching TRBD1 (5 bases). Germline CDR1 is MNHEY and CDR2 is SVGAGI. Trimming removed 0 bases at V and 4 bases at J, with 9 bases between. The CDR3 sequence is 14 residues long. In nucleotides, the CDR3 is TGTGCCAGCAGTTACTCGGGACTGGGCTATGGCTACACCTTC. Its translation is CASSYSGLGYGYTF.

This chain links TRBV19 with TRBJ1-6; 12 positions match TRBD1. This CDR3 comprises 17 residues. J was trimmed by 7 bases and V by 5 bases; bases with no gene match: 9. Looked up from germline, CDR1 is LNHDA and CDR2 is SQIVND (reference sequence). The CDR3 DNA reads TGTGCCAGTAGTGCCGACTCCGGGACAGGGGGCAATTCACCCCTCCACTTT. Its protein product is CASSADSGTGGNSPLHF.

The chain combines TRBV28 with TRBJ1-6; 7 bases line up with TRBD1. Germline trimming cut 3 bases from V and 8 bases from J; bases unmatched to any gene: 7. This CDR3 is 15 amino acids long. From germline, CDR1 is MDHEN and CDR2 SYDVKM. CDR3: CASSFVGQADSPLHF. DNA of the CDR3: TGTGCCAGCAGTTTCGTAGGACAGGCGGATTCACCCCTCCACTTT.

This clone was found a few times. The chain is built from TRBV15 and TRBJ2-1, with TRBD1 as a possible D gene (7 bases). The V and J ends lost 3 bases and 7 bases respectively, with 16 bases between them. This CDR3 comprises 15 residues. Germline CDR1 reads LNHNV; CDR2 reads YYDKDF (reference sequence). For the CDR3, the DNA is TGTGCCACCAGCAGTCGTCAGGGGGGAAAGAATGAGCAGTTCTTC. It encodes CATSSRQGGKNEQFF.

This chain joins TRBV12-3 or TRBV12-4 and TRBJ1-6, with D unclear. CDR3 length equals 12 residues. Trimming pared 4 bases from V and 14 bases from J, leaving 12 bases between. The CDR3 coding sequence is TGTGCCAGCAGTTCTGCTTTCGAGACCCTCCACTTT. It translates to CASSSAFETLHF.

This rearrangement joins TRBV21-1 to TRBJ1-6; TRBD1 is taken as the D call from the table, unchecked against the DNA. TRBV21-1 is noted as a pseudogene. This CDR3 region has 19 residues. In nucleotides, the CDR3 is TGTGCCAGCAGCACACAGGGGTACTATCCGGGTATGGATAATTCACCCCTCCACTTT. Translation gives CASSTQGYYPGMDNSPLHF.

The chain carries TRBV7-9 and TRBJ2-7; 7 bases match TRBD1. Germline lookup yields CDR1 SEHNR and CDR2 FQNEAQ (reference sequence). Losses at the gene ends were 2 bases for V and 0 bases for J; bases not matched to a gene: 1. The CDR3 runs to 14 residues. The CDR3: CASSLKGASYEQYF. The CDR3 nucleotides read TGTGCCAGCAGCTTAAAGGGGGCCTCCTACGAGCAGTACTTC.

The V and J genes are TRBV7-8 and TRBJ2-7; a possible D gene is TRBD2 (6 bases). V shed 4 bases and J shed 10 bases, with 14 bases lying between them. Looked up from germline, CDR1 is SGHVS and CDR2 is FQNEAQ. The CDR3 has 12 residues. The CDR3 is CASSWGREIQYF. Written as DNA, the CDR3 is TGTGCCAGCAGCTGGGGACGGGAGATCCAGTACTTC.

Worth noting for this clone: This CDR3 is also generated by other DNA sequences in the sample. CDR3 nucleotides: TGTGCCAGCAGTTTAACGGGTGGGTCACCCCTCCACTTT. Its translation: CASSLTGGSPLHF. The chain uses TRBV27 and TRBJ1-6; D is unresolved. There are 13 residues in the CDR3. V was shortened by 2 bases and J by 10 bases, with 9 bases between the two germline ends. Germline CDR1 and CDR2: MNHEY and SMNVEV (reference sequence).

The CDR3 protein is CASSFPRGYTF. DNA of the CDR3: TGTGCCAGCAGTTTTCCGAGAGGCTACACCTTC. The chain employs TRBV12-3 or TRBV12-4 and TRBJ1-2; no reliable D call. V lost 3 bases to trimming and J lost 8 bases, with 7 bases between them. CDR3 length equals 11 residues.

The J gene is TRBJ1-5, the V gene TRBV27, with D possibly matching TRBD1 (6 bases). The CDR3 has 14 residues. The germline V and J ends were trimmed by 7 bases and 0 bases, with 10 bases remaining between them. The germline V gene encodes CDR1 MNHEY and CDR2 SMNVEV (reference sequence). Here the CDR3 reads CASKGRGSNQPQHF. Here the CDR3 DNA reads TGTGCCAGCAAGGGCAGGGGTAGCAATCAGCCCCAGCATTTT.

The chain couples TRBV11-2 to TRBJ2-1; 9 bases fit TRBD2. V trimming: 4 bases; J trimming: 9 bases; junction bases outside the gene matches: 16. CDR1 and CDR2 from the germline V gene are SGHAT and FQNNGV. CDR3 size: 17 residues. This CDR3 is CASSSQREALTLREQFF. CDR3 nucleotide sequence: TGTGCCAGCAGCTCGCAGCGGGAGGCCCTGACGTTGCGTGAGCAGTTCTTC.

The V call is TRBV5-6, the J call TRBJ2-7; 10 bases agree with TRBD1. V shed 4 bases and J 11 bases; nucleotides not matched to a gene: 21. Germline CDR1 SGHDT, CDR2 YYEEEE. This CDR3 comprises 17 residues. The DNA for the CDR3 is TGTGCCAGCAGCCTGCGACAGGGGGCTGCGGAGGTGACATTGGAGTACTTC. It yields the protein CASSLRQGAAEVTLEYF.

The chain employs TRBV12-5 and TRBJ2-1; 16 nucleotides match TRBD2. This CDR3 comprises 14 residues. The V gene's germline CDR1 is LGHNT and CDR2 FRNRAP. V dropped 9 bases and J dropped 12; count of bases not matched to a gene: 8. CDR3 sequence: CASKQGLAGGGQFF. As DNA, the CDR3 is TGTGCTAGCAAGCAGGGACTAGCGGGAGGGGGGCAGTTCTTC.

The chain recombines TRBV19 with TRBJ2-5; TRBD2 is a possible D gene (7 bases). V gave up 9 bases and J gave up 5 bases, with 13 bases separating them. Germline V gene data show CDR1 as LNHDA and CDR2 as SQIVND (reference sequence). This CDR3 comprises 12 residues. The CDR3: CASQGGGETQYF. As DNA, the CDR3 is TGTGCCAGCCAGGGAGGGGGGGAGACCCAGTACTTC.

The rearrangement uses TRBV27 and TRBJ1-6; 7 bases map to TRBD1. The CDR3 covers 14 residues. V shed 6 bases and J 2 bases; nucleotides not matched to a gene: 1. Germline lookup yields CDR1 MNHEY and CDR2 SMNVEV (reference sequence). The CDR3 sequence is CASRTGTYNSPLHF. The CDR3 DNA reads as TGTGCCAGCAGGACAGGGACCTATAATTCACCCCTCCACTTT.

The chain links TRBV28 to TRBJ2-5, with a tentative D call TRBD2 (6 bases). Trimming removed 2 bases from V and 0 bases from J, with 25 bases in between. This CDR3 is built from 20 residues. Germline V lookup: CDR1 MDHEN, CDR2 SYDVKM. DNA of the CDR3: TGTGCCAGCAGTTTAAGAGGGAGGTGGGATAGCAGACTGTACCAAGAGACCCAGTACTTC. This codes for CASSLRGRWDSRLYQETQYF. The full variable domain, its missing parts supplied by reference TRBV28 and TRBJ2-5, is DVKVTQSSRYLVKRTGEKVFLECVQDMDHENMFWYRQDPGLGLRLIYFSYDVKMKEKGDIPEGYSVSREKKERFSLILESASTNQTSMYLCASSLRGRWDSRLYQETQYFGPGTRLLVL.

The rearrangement joins TRBV5-6 to TRBJ2-7, with 9 nucleotides matching TRBD2. V lost 4 bases and J lost 8; bases outside the gene matches: 7. Germline loops: CDR1 SGHDT, CDR2 YYEEEE. CDR3 size: 13 residues. Here the CDR3 DNA reads TGTGCCAGCAGCCCTCTGACTAGCGGTCAGCAGTACTTC. Amino acids: CASSPLTSGQQYF. Using reference TRBV5-6 and TRBJ2-7 for the parts outside the CDR3, the full variable domain is DAGVTQSPTHLIKTRGQQVTLRCSPKSGHDTVSWYQQALGQGPQFIFQYYEEEERQRGNFPDRFSGHQFPNYSSELNVNALLLGDSALYLCASSPLTSGQQYFGPGTRLTVT.

This chain links TRBV12-3 or TRBV12-4 with TRBJ2-1; TRBD1 is a possible D gene (6 bases). The V end was cut by 5 bases, the J end by 8 bases, with 7 bases between. The CDR3 sequence is 11 residues long. The CDR3: CASSRGYEQFF. CDR3 nucleotide sequence: TGTGCCAGCAGTAGGGGGTATGAGCAGTTCTTC.

This sequence joins TRBV24-1 and TRBJ2-1; possible D gene TRBD2, 6 bases. This CDR3 spans 16 amino acids. Per the germline V gene, CDR1 is KGHDR and CDR2 is SFDVKD. Trimming cost V 5 bases and J 8 bases, with 21 bases left between them. The CDR3 DNA reads TGTGCCACCAGTGGTGCTAGCGAGAGAAGGTACGATGAGCAGTTCTTC. This sequence encodes CATSGASERRYDEQFF.

The rearrangement joins TRBV7-9 to TRBJ2-1, with 15 bases identical to TRBD2. Losses at the gene ends were 3 bases for V and 1 base for J; bases not matched to a gene: 4. The CDR3 loop spans 18 amino acids. Per the germline V gene, CDR1 is SEHNR and CDR2 is FQNEAQ (reference sequence). In DNA, the CDR3 is TGTGCCAGCAGCTTGGGACTAGCGGGAGGCCGTTCCTACAATGAGCAGTTCTTC. Its protein is CASSLGLAGGRSYNEQFF.